Each of the 5 T cell receptor beta chains below was sequenced from the same sample in a study of glioma-infiltrating T cells after dendritic cell vaccination. Specified time point: after dendritic cell vaccination, including at tumor progression/relapse. Using immunoSEQ multiplex PCR, the repertoire was profiled, and TCRdb retains in-frame clones only, with some absent. The sample has 110,000 or so clones; roughly 89% are singletons. Specimen: blood, collected after dendritic cell vaccination. The receptors shown here come from a human donor with glioblastoma.

The chain combines TRBV10-1 with TRBJ2-5, with D maybe TRBD1 (5 bases). The germline V gene has CDR1 WNHNN and CDR2 SYGVQD (reference sequence). V lost 2 bases to trimming and J lost 4 bases, with 11 bases between them. The CDR3 totals 14 residues. The CDR3 loop is CASSEPDRAETQYF. The CDR3 coding sequence is TGCGCCAGCAGTGAGCCCGACAGAGCAGAGACCCAGTACTTC.

The chain couples TRBV29-1 to TRBJ2-1; 9 bases line up with TRBD2. The CDR3 spans 14 residues. Germline V lookup: CDR1 SQVTM, CDR2 ANQGSEA. The ends lost 6 bases at V and 2 bases at J; junction bases unmatched: 5. The CDR3 reads CSVPASGTYNEQFF. CDR3 in DNA: TGCAGCGTCCCCGCTAGCGGGACCTACAATGAGCAGTTCTTC.

The DNA for the CDR3 is TGTGCCAGCAGCTTAGGTGGGAGCGGGGAGCTGTTTTTT. It translates to CASSLGGSGELFF. The V and J genes are TRBV5-6 and TRBJ2-2, with a tentative D call TRBD2 (5 bases). Trimming left V 2 bases short and J 7 bases short, with 9 bases between. The CDR3 extends over 13 amino acids. Germline loops: CDR1 SGHDT, CDR2 YYEEEE.

V usage is TRBV6-1 and J usage is TRBJ1-1; unclear D gene. V lost 7 bases, J lost 4 bases, and 4 bases lay in between. This CDR3 is 10 amino acids long. Germline V gives CDR1 MNHNS, CDR2 SASEGT. The CDR3 DNA reads TGTGCCAGCAAGCTCACTGAAGCTTTCTTT. This encodes CASKLTEAFF.

This chain uses TRBV9 with TRBJ1-1; the D gene is possibly TRBD1 (6 bases). V was cut by 3 bases and J by 4 bases, with 19 bases left in between. The CDR3 spans 16 residues. Looked up from germline, CDR1 is SGDLS and CDR2 is YYNGEE. The CDR3 bases are TGTGCCAGCAGCGGAGGGCAGGGGCGAGTGGGCACTGAAGCTTTCTTT. Its protein is CASSGGQGRVGTEAFF.